The 10 T cell receptor beta chains below were found in one sample sequenced in a study of T cell repertoires in cytomegalovirus infection. TCRdb re-derived calls from the reads in MiXCR, one entry per CDR3 protein. The sample contains fewer than 700,000 distinct CDR3 sequences, 24% of which appear only once. The sample taken for sequencing was CD8+ T cells from PBMCs. Every receptor here comes from a human donor in good health (CMV status not recorded). Some clones in this sample may be carry-over from other donors' samples.

The rearrangement links TRBV28 to TRBJ2-7, with TRBD1 identical over 10 bases. Per germline, CDR1 MDHEN and CDR2 SYDVKM. The CDR3 length is 15 residues. The V segment lost 5 bases and the J segment 3 bases; nucleotides outside the gene matches: 7. The CDR3 loop reads CASSETGGKDYEQYV. CDR3 nucleotides: TGTGCCAGCAGTGAGACAGGGGGCAAGGACTACGAGCAGTACGTC.

This clonotype was counted many times. The chain employs TRBV7-9 and TRBJ2-7; TRBD1 matches 8 bases. The CDR3 contains 15 residues. Germline CDR1 and CDR2: SEHNR and FQNEAQ (reference sequence). V was pared by 4 bases and J by 1 base, with 6 bases of the junction left unmatched. CDR3 in amino acids: CASSSTDRDSYEQYF. The CDR3, as DNA: TGTGCCAGCAGCTCTACGGACAGGGATTCCTACGAGCAGTACTTC. The whole variable domain, remainder taken from reference TRBV7-9 and TRBJ2-7, is DTGVSQNPRHKITKRGQNVTFRCDPISEHNRLYWYRQTLGQGPEFLTYFQNEAQLEKSRLLSDRFSAERPKGSFSTLEIQRTEQGDSAMYLCASSSTDRDSYEQYFGPGTRLTVT.

This clonotype occurred many times. V is TRBV7-2 and J is TRBJ1-5; TRBD1 might be the D (6 bases). This CDR3 has 15 amino acids. Deletions cut 4 bases from V and 3 bases from J, with 13 bases between. Germline-derived CDR1 and CDR2 are SGHTA and FQGNSA. Here the CDR3 reads CASSSTGEFNQPQHF. DNA for the CDR3: TGTGCCAGCAGCTCGACAGGAGAGTTCAATCAGCCCCAGCATTTT.

This rearrangement joins TRBV15 to TRBJ2-1; TRBD2 matches at 9 bases. Germline-derived CDR1 and CDR2 are LNHNV and YYDKDF (reference sequence). V lost 7 bases to trimming and J lost 5 bases; unmatched junction nucleotides: 3. The CDR3 covers 13 residues. This chain's CDR3 is CATTSGADNEQFF. The CDR3 coding sequence is TGTGCCACCACTAGCGGGGCGGACAATGAGCAGTTCTTC.

This clonotype occurred many times. This chain links TRBV20-1 with TRBJ2-1; 10 nucleotides match TRBD2. Germline loops: CDR1 DFQATT, CDR2 SNEGSKA (reference sequence). CDR3 length equals 13 residues. CDR3: CNPGTSEYNEQFF. The DNA for the CDR3 is TGCAACCCCGGGACTAGCGAATACAATGAGCAGTTCTTC.

This chain uses TRBV7-4 with TRBJ2-7; the D is unclear. CDR3 size: 12 residues. Trimming took off 1 base at V and 6 bases at J, with 7 bases between the two ends. Per the germline V gene, CDR1 is SGHVT and CDR2 is SQSDAQ. CDR3 sequence: CASSLESVEQYF. Written as DNA, the CDR3 is TGTGCCAGCAGCTTAGAATCGGTCGAGCAGTACTTC.

This clonotype was counted many times. CDR3 DNA sequence: TGTGCCAGCAGTTTAGGGGGACAGATCAATCAGCCCCAGCATTTT. This sequence encodes CASSLGGQINQPQHF. The chain links TRBV28 to TRBJ1-5, with 7 nucleotides matching TRBD1. V was clipped by 2 bases and J by 3 bases; unmatched bases: 4. Germline lookup yields CDR1 MDHEN and CDR2 SYDVKM. The CDR3 contains 15 residues.

The CDR3 here is CASSTRGGTPNYNEQFF. The CDR3 DNA reads TGTGCCAGCAGCACCCGGGGGGGGACACCGAATTACAATGAGCAGTTCTTC. The V gene is TRBV7-2, the J gene TRBJ2-1; 8 bases are shared with TRBD2. Germline V gene sequence: CDR1 SGHTA, CDR2 FQGNSA. This CDR3 contains 17 residues. The V gene end was trimmed by 5 bases and the J gene end by 4 bases; junction bases not matched to a gene: 13.

The chain joins TRBV28 to TRBJ1-4, with 9 bases identical to TRBD1. Per the germline V gene, CDR1 is MDHEN and CDR2 is SYDVKM. The CDR3 runs 16 residues. The V and J ends lost 7 bases and 2 bases, in that order; junction bases with no gene match: 8. CDR3 protein: CASTRQGDKTNEKLFF. CDR3 in DNA: TGTGCCAGCACTCGACAGGGGGATAAGACTAATGAAAAACTGTTTTTT.

The V and J genes are TRBV24-1 and TRBJ1-1, with D uncertain. Trimming left V 3 bases short and J 12 bases short, with 10 bases between. Germline V gene sequence: CDR1 KGHDR, CDR2 SFDVKD. This CDR3 is built from 11 residues. The CDR3 region has the DNA TGTGCCACCAGTGATCGGACCGGGACTTTCTTT. This encodes CATSDRTGTFF.